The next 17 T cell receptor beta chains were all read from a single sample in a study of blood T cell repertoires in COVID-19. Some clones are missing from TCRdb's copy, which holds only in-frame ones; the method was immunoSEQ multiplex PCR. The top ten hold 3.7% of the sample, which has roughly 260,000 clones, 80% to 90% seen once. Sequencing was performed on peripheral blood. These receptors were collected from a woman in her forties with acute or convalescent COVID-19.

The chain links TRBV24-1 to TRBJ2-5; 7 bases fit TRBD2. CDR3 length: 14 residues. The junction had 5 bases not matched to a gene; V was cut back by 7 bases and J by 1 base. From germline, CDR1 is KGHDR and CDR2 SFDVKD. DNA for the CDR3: TGTGCCACCAGCCCGGGGGGAACCCAAGAGACCCAGTACTTC. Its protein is CATSPGGTQETQYF.

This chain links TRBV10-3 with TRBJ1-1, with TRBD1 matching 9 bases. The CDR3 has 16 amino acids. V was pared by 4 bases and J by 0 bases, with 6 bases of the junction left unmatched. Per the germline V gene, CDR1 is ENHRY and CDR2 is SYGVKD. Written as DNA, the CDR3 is TGTGCCATCAGTGCGAGGGACAGGGTCATGAACACTGAAGCTTTCTTT. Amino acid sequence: CAISARDRVMNTEAFF.

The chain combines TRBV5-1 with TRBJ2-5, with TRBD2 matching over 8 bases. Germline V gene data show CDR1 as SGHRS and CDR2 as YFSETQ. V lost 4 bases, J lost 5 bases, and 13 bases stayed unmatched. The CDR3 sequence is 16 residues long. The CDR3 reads CASSHGSRGGRETQYF. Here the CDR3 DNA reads TGCGCCAGCAGCCACGGTTCCCGGGGGGGCCGCGAGACCCAGTACTTC.

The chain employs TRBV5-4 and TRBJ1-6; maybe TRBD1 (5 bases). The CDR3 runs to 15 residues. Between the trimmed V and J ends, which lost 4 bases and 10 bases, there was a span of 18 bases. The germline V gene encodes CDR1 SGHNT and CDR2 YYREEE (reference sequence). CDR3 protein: CASSLGAEPSSPLHF. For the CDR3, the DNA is TGTGCCAGCAGCCTAGGGGCGGAACCAAGCTCACCCCTCCACTTT.

The CDR3: CSVEQQERNYGYTF. Written as DNA, the CDR3 is TGCAGCGTTGAACAACAGGAGAGGAACTATGGCTACACCTTC. This rearrangement joins TRBV29-1 to TRBJ1-2, with D possibly matching TRBD1 (5 bases). The CDR3 totals 14 residues. Germline CDR1 is SQVTM and CDR2 is ANQGSEA. The germline V and J ends were trimmed by 2 bases and 2 bases, with 12 bases remaining between them. The full variable domain, in which reference TRBV29-1 and TRBJ1-2 provide the parts outside the CDR3, is SAVISQKPSRDICQRGTSLTIQCQVDSQVTMMFWYRQQPGQSLTLIATANQGSEATYESGFVIDKFPISRPNLTFSTLTVSNMSPEDSSIYLCSVEQQERNYGYTFGSGTRLTVV.

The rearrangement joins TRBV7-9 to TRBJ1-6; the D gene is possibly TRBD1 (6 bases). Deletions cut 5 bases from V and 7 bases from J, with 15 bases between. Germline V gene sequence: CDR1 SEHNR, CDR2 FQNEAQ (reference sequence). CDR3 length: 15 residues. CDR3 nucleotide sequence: TGTGCCAGCAGCCCCCAGACAGGCGCCAATTCACCCCTCCACTTT. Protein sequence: CASSPQTGANSPLHF.

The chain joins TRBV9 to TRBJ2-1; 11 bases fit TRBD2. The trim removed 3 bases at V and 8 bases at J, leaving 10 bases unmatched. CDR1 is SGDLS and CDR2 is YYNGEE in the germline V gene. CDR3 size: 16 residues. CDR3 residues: CASSASTGTSGDEQFF. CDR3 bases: TGTGCCAGCAGCGCTTCAACCGGGACTAGCGGCGATGAGCAGTTCTTC.

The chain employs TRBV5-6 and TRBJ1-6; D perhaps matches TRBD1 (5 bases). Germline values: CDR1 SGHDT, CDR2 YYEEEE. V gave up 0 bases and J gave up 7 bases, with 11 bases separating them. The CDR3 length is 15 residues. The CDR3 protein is CASSLGGQGNSPLHF. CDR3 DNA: TGTGCCAGCAGCTTGGGAGGTCAGGGCAATTCACCCCTCCACTTT.

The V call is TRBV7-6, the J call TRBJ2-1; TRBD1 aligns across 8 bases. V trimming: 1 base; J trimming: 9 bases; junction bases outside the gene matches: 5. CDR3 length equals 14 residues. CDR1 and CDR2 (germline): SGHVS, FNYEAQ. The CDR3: CASSLEPGGGEQFF. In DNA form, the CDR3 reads TGTGCCAGCAGCTTAGAACCAGGGGGCGGTGAGCAGTTCTTC.

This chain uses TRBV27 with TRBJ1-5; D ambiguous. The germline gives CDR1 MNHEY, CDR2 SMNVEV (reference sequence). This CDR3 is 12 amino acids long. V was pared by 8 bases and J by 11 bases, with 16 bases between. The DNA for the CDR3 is TGTGCCAGCGGCATGTTGTCGGGGTCCCAGCATTTT. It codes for CASGMLSGSQHF.

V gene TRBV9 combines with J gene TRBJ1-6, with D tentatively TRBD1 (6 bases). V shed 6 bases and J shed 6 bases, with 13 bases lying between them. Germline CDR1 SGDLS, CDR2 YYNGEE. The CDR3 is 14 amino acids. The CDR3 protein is CASTTGPGNSPLHF. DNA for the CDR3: TGTGCCAGCACCACAGGGCCCGGTAATTCACCCCTCCACTTT. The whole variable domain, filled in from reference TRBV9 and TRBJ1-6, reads DSGVTQTPKHLITATGQRVTLRCSPRSGDLSVYWYQQSLDQGLQFLIQYYNGEERAKGNILERFSAQQFPDLHSELNLSSLELGDSALYFCASTTGPGNSPLHFGNGTRLTVT.

The CDR3: CASSIGGAKSYTF. CDR3 in DNA: TGTGCCAGTAGTATCGGGGGGGCTAAGAGCTACACCTTC. The rearrangement uses TRBV19 and TRBJ1-2, with D perhaps TRBD1 (6 bases). V gave up 3 bases and J gave up 9 bases, with 14 bases separating them. The CDR3 contains 13 residues. The germline CDR1 and CDR2 sequences are LNHDA and SQIVND (reference sequence).

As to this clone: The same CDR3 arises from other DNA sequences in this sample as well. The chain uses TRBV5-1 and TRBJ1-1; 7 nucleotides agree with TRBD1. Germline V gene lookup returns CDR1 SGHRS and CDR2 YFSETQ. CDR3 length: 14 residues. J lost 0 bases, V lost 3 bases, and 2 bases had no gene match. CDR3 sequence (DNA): TGCGCCAGCAGCTGGGACAGAATGAACACTGAAGCTTTCTTT. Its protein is CASSWDRMNTEAFF.

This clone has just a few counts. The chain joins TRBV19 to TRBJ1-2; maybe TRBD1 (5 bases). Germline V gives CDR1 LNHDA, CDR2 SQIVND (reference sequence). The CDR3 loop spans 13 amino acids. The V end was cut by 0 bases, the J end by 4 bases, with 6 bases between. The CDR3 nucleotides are TGTGCCAGTAGTATAGAGGGGCGCTATGGCTACACCTTC. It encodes CASSIEGRYGYTF.

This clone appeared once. CDR3 nucleotide sequence: TGTGCCAGCAGCTTAGGAAGGACAACTAACACTGAAGCTTTCTTT. Protein sequence: CASSLGRTTNTEAFF. V is TRBV7-2 and J is TRBJ1-1; the D gene is possibly TRBD1 (5 bases). This CDR3 has 15 amino acids. Per germline, CDR1 SGHTA and CDR2 FQGNSA. The V and J ends lost 1 base and 2 bases respectively, with 11 bases between them.

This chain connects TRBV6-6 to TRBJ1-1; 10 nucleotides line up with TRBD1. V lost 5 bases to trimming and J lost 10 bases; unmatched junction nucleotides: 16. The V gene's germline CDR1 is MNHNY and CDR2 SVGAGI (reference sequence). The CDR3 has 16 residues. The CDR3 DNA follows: TGTGCCAGCAGTGGCCGGACAGGGGGGATTGAGGTCGGAGCTTTCTTT. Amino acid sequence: CASSGRTGGIEVGAFF.

CDR3 sequence (DNA): TGTGCCAGCAGCTTAAAACAGACTGGGGCCAACGTCCTGACTTTC. Translating it yields CASSLKQTGANVLTF. The J gene is TRBJ2-6, the V gene TRBV13; D unclear. Germline V gene lookup returns CDR1 PRHDT and CDR2 FYEKMQ (reference sequence). The CDR3 covers 15 residues. The germline V and J ends were trimmed by 2 bases and 2 bases, with 7 bases remaining between them.